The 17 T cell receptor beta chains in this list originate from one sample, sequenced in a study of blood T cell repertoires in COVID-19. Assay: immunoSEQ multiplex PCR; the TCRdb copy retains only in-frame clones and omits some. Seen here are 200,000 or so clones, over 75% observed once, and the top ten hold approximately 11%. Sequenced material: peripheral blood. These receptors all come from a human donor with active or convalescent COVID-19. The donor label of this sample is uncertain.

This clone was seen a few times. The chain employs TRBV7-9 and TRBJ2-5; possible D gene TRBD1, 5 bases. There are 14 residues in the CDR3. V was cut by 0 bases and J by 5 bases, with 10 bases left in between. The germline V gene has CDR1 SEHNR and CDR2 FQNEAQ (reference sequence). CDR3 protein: CASSLAGPRETQYF. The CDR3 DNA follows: TGTGCCAGCAGCTTAGCGGGGCCGCGGGAGACCCAGTACTTC.

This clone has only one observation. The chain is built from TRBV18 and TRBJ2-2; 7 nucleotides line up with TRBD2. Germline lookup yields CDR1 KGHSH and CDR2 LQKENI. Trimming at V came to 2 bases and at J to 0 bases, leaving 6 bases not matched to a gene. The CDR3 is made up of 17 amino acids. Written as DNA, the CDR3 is TGTGCCAGCTCACCAGTGGCCAGCGGGACGAACACCGGGGAGCTGTTTTTT. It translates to CASSPVASGTNTGELFF.

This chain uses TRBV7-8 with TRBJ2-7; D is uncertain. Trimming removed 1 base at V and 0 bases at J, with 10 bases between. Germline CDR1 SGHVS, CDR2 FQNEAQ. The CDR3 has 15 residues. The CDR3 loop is CASSLGQAFSYEQYF. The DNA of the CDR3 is TGTGCCAGCAGCTTAGGGCAGGCATTCTCCTACGAGCAGTACTTC.

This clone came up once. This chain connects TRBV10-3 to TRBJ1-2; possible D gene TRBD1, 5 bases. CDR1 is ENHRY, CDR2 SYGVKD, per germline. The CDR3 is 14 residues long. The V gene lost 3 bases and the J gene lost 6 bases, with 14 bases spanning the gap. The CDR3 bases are TGTGCCATCAGTGATTTTGGTGAAGGGGATGGCTACACCTTC. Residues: CAISDFGEGDGYTF.

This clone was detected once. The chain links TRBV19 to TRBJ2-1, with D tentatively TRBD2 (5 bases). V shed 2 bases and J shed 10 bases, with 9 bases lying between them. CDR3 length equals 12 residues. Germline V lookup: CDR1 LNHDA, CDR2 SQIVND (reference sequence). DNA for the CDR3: TGTGCCAGTAGTATAACTAGTCGGGAGCAGTTCTTC. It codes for CASSITSREQFF.

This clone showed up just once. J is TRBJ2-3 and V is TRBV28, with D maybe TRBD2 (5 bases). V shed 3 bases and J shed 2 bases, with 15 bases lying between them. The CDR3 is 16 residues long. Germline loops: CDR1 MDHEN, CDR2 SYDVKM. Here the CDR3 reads CASSFGQRRFTDTQYF. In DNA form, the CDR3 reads TGTGCCAGCAGTTTTGGCCAGCGGCGATTCACAGATACGCAGTATTTT.

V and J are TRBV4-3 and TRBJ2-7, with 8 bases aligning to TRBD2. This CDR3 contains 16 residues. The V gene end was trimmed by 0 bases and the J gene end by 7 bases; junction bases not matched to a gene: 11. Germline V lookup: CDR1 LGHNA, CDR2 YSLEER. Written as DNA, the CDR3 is TGCGCCAGCAGCCAAGAGTCCGGGGGGGCCACCATGGAGCAGTACTTC. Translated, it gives CASSQESGGATMEQYF.

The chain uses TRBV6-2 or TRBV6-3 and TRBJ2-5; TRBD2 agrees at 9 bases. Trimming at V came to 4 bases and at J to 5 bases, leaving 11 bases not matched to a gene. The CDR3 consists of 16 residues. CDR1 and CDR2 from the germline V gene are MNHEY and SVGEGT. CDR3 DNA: TGTGCCAGCAGTTCGAACCGCGGGGGGGCCCGGGAGACCCAGTACTTC. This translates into CASSSNRGGARETQYF.

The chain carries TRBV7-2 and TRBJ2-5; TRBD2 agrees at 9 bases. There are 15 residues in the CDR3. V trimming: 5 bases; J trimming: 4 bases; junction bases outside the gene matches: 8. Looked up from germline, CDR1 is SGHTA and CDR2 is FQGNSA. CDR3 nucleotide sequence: TGTGCCAGCAGCCTAGAGCGGGGGGAGGGAGAGACCCAGTACTTC. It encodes CASSLERGEGETQYF.

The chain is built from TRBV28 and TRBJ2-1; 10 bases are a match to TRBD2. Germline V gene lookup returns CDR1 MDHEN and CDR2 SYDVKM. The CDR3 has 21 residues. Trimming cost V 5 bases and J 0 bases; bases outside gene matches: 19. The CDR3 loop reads CASSPWSGRPVAGGSYNEQFF. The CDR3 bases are TGTGCCAGCAGTCCTTGGTCGGGACGCCCAGTAGCGGGGGGCTCCTACAATGAGCAGTTCTTC.

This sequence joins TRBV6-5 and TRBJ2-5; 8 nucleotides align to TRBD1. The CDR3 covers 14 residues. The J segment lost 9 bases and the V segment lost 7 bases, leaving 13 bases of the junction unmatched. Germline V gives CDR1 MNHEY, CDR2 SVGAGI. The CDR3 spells CASTPPGQALSQYF. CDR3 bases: TGTGCCAGCACCCCACCGGGACAGGCATTGTCCCAGTACTTC.

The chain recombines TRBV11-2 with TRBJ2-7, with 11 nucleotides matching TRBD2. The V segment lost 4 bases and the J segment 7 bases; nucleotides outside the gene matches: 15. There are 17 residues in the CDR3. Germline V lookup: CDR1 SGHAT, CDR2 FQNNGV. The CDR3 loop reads CASSSTSGGLLGPEQYF. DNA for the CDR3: TGTGCCAGCAGCTCTACTAGCGGGGGTCTATTGGGTCCGGAGCAGTACTTC.

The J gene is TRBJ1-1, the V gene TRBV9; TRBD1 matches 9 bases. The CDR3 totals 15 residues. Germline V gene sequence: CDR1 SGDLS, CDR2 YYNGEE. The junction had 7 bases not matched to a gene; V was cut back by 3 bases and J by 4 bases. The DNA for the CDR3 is TGTGCCAGCAGCGACCTGGGACAGGGCAGCACTGAAGCTTTCTTT. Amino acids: CASSDLGQGSTEAFF.

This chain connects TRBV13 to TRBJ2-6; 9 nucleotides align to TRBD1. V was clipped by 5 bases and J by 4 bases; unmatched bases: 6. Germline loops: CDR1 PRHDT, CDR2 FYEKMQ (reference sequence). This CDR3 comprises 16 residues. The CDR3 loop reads CASSGDRGDGANVLTF. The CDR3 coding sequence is TGTGCCAGCAGCGGCGACAGGGGGGACGGGGCCAACGTCCTGACTTTC.

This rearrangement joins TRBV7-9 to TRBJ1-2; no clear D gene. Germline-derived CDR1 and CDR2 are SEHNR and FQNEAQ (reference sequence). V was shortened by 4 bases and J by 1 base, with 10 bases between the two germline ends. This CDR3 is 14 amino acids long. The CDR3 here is CASSYPGFNYGYTF. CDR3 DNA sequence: TGTGCCAGCAGCTACCCAGGATTTAACTATGGCTACACCTTC. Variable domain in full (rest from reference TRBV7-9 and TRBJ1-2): DTGVSQNPRHKITKRGQNVTFRCDPISEHNRLYWYRQTLGQGPEFLTYFQNEAQLEKSRLLSDRFSAERPKGSFSTLEIQRTEQGDSAMYLCASSYPGFNYGYTFGSGTRLTVV.

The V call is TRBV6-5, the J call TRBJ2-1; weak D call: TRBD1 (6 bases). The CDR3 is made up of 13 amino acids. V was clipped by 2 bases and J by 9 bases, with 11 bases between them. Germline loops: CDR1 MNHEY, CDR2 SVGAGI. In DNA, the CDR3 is TGTGCCAGCAGTTACATACAGGGTGGTGAGCAGTTCTTC. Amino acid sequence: CASSYIQGGEQFF.

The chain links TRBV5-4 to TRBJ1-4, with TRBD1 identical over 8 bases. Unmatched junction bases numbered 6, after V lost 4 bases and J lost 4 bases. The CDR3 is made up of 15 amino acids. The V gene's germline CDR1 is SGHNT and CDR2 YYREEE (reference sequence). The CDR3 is CASSAQGAGNEKLFF. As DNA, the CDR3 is TGTGCCAGCAGCGCCCAGGGGGCGGGTAATGAAAAACTGTTTTTT.